This is a list of T cell receptor beta chains from one sample in a study of blood T cells in healthy people across ages. A single record per CDR3 protein comes from TCRdb applying MiXCR to the 5' RACE reads. The repertoire has approximately 1,000,000 distinct CDR3 sequences, 35% to 50% of them found once; the top ten carry around 18%. Material: blood. The receptors originated from a woman in her fifties or sixties in good health. The CDR3 runs from the conserved cysteine through the conserved F or W. D genes are given only for firm matches. Only some rows state a clone size, as once, few, many or a class for expanded clones.

clone size	V gene	D gene	J gene	CDR3 DNA	CDR3 protein
.	TRBV3-1	TRBD2	TRBJ2-5	TGTGCCAGCAGCCTCCCACGGGGGGGAGAGGAAAAGACCCAGTACTTC	CASSLPRGGEEKTQYF
.	TRBV27	.	TRBJ2-3	TGTGCCAGCGGCCGGGGGTGGGGCCCGTATTTT	CASGRGWGPYF
many	TRBV20-1	.	TRBJ2-7	TGCAGTGCTAGAGAAGCGCTTCAACGCGAGCAGTACTTC	CSAREALQREQYF
.	TRBV9	TRBD2	TRBJ2-1	TGTGCCAGCAGCCCCCTTTTTGATAGCGGGAGCAATGAGCAGTTCTTC	CASSPLFDSGSNEQFF
.	TRBV6-1	.	TRBJ2-7	TGTGCCAGCAGTGAAAGCAGGGTCAGTTACGAGCAGTACTTC	CASSESRVSYEQYF
few	TRBV29-1	.	TRBJ2-4	TGCAGGGTTATCCACCGACTCCTACTATTAGCCAAAAACATTCAGTACTTC	CRVIHRLLLLAKNIQYF
.	TRBV20-1	TRBD1	TRBJ1-5	TGCAGTACTAGGGTACAGGGGGGCAATCAGCCCCAGCATTTT	CSTRVQGGNQPQHF
.	TRBV7-9	.	TRBJ2-2	TGTGCCAGCAGCCCTACTAGAGGTCCCGCGAACACCGGGGAGCTGTTTTTT	CASSPTRGPANTGELFF
.	TRBV14	TRBD1	TRBJ2-1	TGTGCCAGCAGCGTTACTCACAGGGGTCATGAGCAGTTCTTC	CASSVTHRGHEQFF
few	TRBV2	.	TRBJ2-3	TGTGCCAGCAGGTCATCTTATCCCAAAATCACAGATACGCAGTATTTT	CASRSSYPKITDTQYF